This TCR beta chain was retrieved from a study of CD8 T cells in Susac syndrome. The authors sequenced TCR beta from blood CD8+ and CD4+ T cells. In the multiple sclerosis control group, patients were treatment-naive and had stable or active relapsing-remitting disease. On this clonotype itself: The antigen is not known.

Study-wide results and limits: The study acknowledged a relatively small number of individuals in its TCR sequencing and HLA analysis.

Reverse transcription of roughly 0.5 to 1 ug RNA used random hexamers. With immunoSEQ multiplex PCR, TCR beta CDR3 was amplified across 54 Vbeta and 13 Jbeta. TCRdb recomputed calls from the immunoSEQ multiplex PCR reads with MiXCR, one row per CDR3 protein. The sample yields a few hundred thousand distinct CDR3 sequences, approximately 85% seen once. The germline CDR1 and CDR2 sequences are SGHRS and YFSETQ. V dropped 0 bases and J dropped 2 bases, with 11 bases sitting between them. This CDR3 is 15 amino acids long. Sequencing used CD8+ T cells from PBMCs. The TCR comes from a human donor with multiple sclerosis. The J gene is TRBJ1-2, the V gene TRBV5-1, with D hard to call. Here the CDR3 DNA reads TGCGCCAGCAGCTTGGGGACGGAACTAAACTATGGCTACACCTTC. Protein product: CASSLGTELNYGYTF.